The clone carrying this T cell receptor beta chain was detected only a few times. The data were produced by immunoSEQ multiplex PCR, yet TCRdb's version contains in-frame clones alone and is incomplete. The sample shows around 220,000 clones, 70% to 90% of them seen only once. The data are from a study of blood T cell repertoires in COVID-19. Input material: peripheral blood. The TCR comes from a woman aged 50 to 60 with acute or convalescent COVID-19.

CDR3 region: CASRTISALYNEQFF. CDR3 nucleotide sequence: TGTGCCAGCAGGACGATTAGCGCTCTCTACAATGAGCAGTTCTTC. This chain links TRBV27 with TRBJ2-1, with D possibly matching TRBD2 (5 bases). Germline lookup yields CDR1 MNHEY and CDR2 SMNVEV (reference sequence). There are 15 residues in the CDR3. V was shortened by 6 bases and J by 3 bases, with 15 bases between the two germline ends.